This TCR beta chain was retrieved from a study of blood T cells in healthy people across ages. Study-wide findings and caveats: Diversity was higher, and naive CD4+ cells more numerous, in long-lived donors than in aged donors. TCR beta diversity, measured per million T cells, fell in a roughly linear way with age.

This CDR3 region has 15 residues. Trimming cost V 7 bases and J 4 bases; bases outside gene matches: 8. Germline CDR1 MNHEY, CDR2 SVGEGT. The use of a sample-barcoded 5' primer and a J-beta primer mix characterized a second PCR of roughly 6 to 11 cycles. The template-switch adaptor was a 5' adaptor with 12 random nucleotides. It tagged each cDNA molecule. TCRdb re-called the 5' RACE reads with MiXCR, one entry per CDR3 protein. The data show over 950,000 distinct CDR3 sequences, with about 51% seen just once and 20% to 25% held by the top ten. In the case of this clonotype: No antigen is known for it.

Sequenced input: blood. The rearrangement uses TRBV6-2 or TRBV6-3 and TRBJ2-3; 10 nucleotides align to TRBD2. The sequence was obtained from a woman aged 55-75 years in good health. The CDR3 is CASTQAGGVPDTQYF. CDR3 DNA: TGTGCCAGCACCCAAGCGGGAGGGGTCCCAGATACGCAGTATTTT.